The clone carrying this T cell receptor beta chain has more than one count but fewer than ten. Its antigen is not identified. The sample belongs to a study of early T cells in non-severe SARS-CoV-2 infection. On the study more broadly: The study sequenced bulk RNA from unsorted whole blood, with chains unpaired.

Study-wide results and limits: Matching results from VDJdb favored anti-spike CD8 responses, leaving private and CD4 specificities undetected.

Unique molecular identifier tags were affixed to discrete cDNA molecules. TCRdb itself ran the 5' RACE reads through MiXCR, one entry per CDR3 protein. Of some 91,000 distinct CDR3 sequences listed, under 15% were seen once; the top ten hold 5.5%. The sequence derives from an adult who was a healthcare worker with PCR-confirmed SARS-CoV-2 infection or an uninfected control (not recorded which). Sequences were obtained from whole blood.

CDR3 loop: CASSHGTSGRNSYNEQFF. CDR3 in DNA: TGCGCCAGCAGCCATGGGACTAGCGGGAGGAACTCCTACAATGAGCAGTTCTTC. The rearrangement joins TRBV5-1 to TRBJ2-1; 15 bases line up with TRBD2. This CDR3 spans 18 amino acids. The germline V gene has CDR1 SGHRS and CDR2 YFSETQ. Trimming removed 4 bases from V and 0 bases from J; junction bases left unmatched: 5. Full variable domain (remainder filled in from reference TRBV5-1 and TRBJ2-1): KAGVTQTPRYLIKTRGQQVTLSCSPISGHRSVSWYQQTPGQGLQFLFEYFSETQRNKGNFPGRFSGRQFSNSRSEMNVSTLELGDSALYLCASSHGTSGRNSYNEQFFGPGTRLTVL.